A single sample is the source of the 5 T cell receptor beta chains below, sequenced in a study of cytomegalovirus exposure and HLA in healthy donors. The study ran its PCR with 60 Vbeta and 13 Jbeta primers. TCRdb's table, derived via immunoSEQ multiplex PCR, lists solely in-frame clones and lacks some. Of about 100,000 clones in the sample, roughly three quarters were seen once. Sample: PBMCs. The receptors stem from a female donor in good health and CMV-seropositive.

This clone showed up just once. This chain joins TRBV5-1 and TRBJ2-3; 9 nucleotides agree with TRBD2. CDR1 SGHRS and CDR2 YFSETQ come from the germline V gene. The CDR3 is 15 residues long. V was clipped by 0 bases and J by 4 bases; unmatched bases: 3. CDR3 residues: CASSLDSGSSDTQYF. The CDR3 region has the DNA TGCGCCAGCAGCTTGGATAGCGGGAGTTCAGATACGCAGTATTTT.

This chain joins TRBV18 and TRBJ1-1, with 7 bases lining up with TRBD1. The CDR3 spans 14 residues. Trimming cost V 5 bases and J 3 bases; bases outside gene matches: 6. Germline CDR1 KGHSH, CDR2 LQKENI. The chain's CDR3 is CASSNAGGYTEAFF. The CDR3, as DNA: TGTGCCAGCTCAAACGCAGGGGGTTACACTGAAGCTTTCTTT. Combining the CDR3 with reference TRBV18 and TRBJ1-1 gives the whole variable domain NAGVMQNPRHLVRRRGQEARLRCSPMKGHSHVYWYRQLPEEGLKFMVYLQKENIIDESGMPKERFSAEFPKEGPSILRIQQVVRGDSAAYFCASSNAGGYTEAFFGQGTRLTVV.

This chain connects TRBV7-9 to TRBJ2-4; 8 nucleotides match TRBD2. Per the germline V gene, CDR1 is SEHNR and CDR2 is FQNEAQ (reference sequence). The CDR3 is 16 residues long. Trimming took 1 base from V and 3 from J; bases not matched to a gene: 5. The CDR3 reads CASSLGGGIGKNIQYF. CDR3 coding DNA: TGTGCCAGCAGCTTAGGCGGGGGGATCGGCAAAAACATTCAGTACTTC.

The chain carries TRBV30 and TRBJ1-1; D unclear. The V end was cut by 1 base, the J end by 11 bases, with 17 bases between. CDR3 size: 13 residues. Germline CDR1 reads GTSNPN; CDR2 reads SVGIG (reference sequence). The CDR3 DNA follows: TGTGCCTGGAGTGCGACTGCCTCAACCGTCGCTTTCTTT. It yields the protein CAWSATASTVAFF.

V gene TRBV7-8 combines with J gene TRBJ2-1; 8 nucleotides agree with TRBD1. The germline V gene has CDR1 SGHVS and CDR2 FQNEAQ. V shed 6 bases and J 5 bases; nucleotides not matched to a gene: 3. This CDR3 spans 13 amino acids. CDR3 in amino acids: CASRRTGNNEQFF. Here the CDR3 DNA reads TGTGCCAGCAGGCGGACAGGGAACAATGAGCAGTTCTTC.